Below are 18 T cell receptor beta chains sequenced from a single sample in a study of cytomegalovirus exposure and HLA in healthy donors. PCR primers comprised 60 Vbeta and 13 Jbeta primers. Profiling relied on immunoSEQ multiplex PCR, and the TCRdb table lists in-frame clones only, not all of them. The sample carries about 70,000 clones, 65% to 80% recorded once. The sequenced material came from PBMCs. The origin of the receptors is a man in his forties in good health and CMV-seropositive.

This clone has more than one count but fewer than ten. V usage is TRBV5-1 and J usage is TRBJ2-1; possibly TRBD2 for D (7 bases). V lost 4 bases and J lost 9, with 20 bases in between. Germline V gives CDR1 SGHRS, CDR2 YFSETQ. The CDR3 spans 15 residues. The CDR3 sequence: CASSLQGGAQGEQFF. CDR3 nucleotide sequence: TGCGCCAGCAGCCTTCAAGGGGGGGCGCAGGGTGAGCAGTTCTTC.

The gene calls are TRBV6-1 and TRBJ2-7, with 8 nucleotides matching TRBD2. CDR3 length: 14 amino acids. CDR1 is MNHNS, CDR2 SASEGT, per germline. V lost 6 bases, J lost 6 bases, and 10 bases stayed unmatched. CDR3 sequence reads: CASSNRAGVLEQYF. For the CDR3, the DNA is TGTGCCAGCAGCAATAGAGCGGGAGTTCTCGAGCAGTACTTC.

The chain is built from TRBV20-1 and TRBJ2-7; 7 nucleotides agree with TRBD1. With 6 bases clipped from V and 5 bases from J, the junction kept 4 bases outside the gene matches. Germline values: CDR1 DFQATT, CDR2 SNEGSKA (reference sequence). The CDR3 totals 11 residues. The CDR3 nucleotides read TGCAGTGCATGGACAGGAAACGAGCAGTACTTC. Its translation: CSAWTGNEQYF.

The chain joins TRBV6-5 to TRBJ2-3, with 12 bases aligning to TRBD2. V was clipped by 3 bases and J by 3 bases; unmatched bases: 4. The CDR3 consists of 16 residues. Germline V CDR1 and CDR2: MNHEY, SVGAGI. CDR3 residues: CASSYTSGRPTDTQYF. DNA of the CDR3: TGTGCCAGCAGTTATACTAGCGGGAGGCCTACAGATACGCAGTATTTT.

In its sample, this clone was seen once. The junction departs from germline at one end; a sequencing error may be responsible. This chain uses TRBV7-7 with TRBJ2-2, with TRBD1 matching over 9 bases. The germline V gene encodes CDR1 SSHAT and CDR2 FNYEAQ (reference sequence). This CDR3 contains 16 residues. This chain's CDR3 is CASSPRQGVMTGELFF. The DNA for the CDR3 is TGTGCTAGCAGCCCTCGACAGGGGGTCATGACCGGGGAGCTGTTTTTT.

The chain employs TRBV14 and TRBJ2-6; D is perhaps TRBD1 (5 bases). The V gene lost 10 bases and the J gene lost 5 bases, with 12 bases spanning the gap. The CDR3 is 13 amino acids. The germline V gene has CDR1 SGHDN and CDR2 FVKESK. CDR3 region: CATSRTRANVLTF. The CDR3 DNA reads TGTGCCACCTCGAGGACACGGGCCAACGTCCTGACTTTC.

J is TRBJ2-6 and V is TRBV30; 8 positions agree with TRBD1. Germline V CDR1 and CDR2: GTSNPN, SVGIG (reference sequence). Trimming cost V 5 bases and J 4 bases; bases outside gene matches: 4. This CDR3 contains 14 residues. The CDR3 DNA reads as TGTGCCTGGGTGGACAGGGTCGGGGCCAACGTCCTGACTTTC. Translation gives CAWVDRVGANVLTF.

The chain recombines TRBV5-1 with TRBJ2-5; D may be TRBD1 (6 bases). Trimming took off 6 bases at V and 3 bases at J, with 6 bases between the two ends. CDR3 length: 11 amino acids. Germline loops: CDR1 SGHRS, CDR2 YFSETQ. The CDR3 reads CASKGEETQYF. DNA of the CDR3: TGCGCCAGCAAGGGGGAAGAGACCCAGTACTTC. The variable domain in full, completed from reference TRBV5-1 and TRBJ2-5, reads KAGVTQTPRYLIKTRGQQVTLSCSPISGHRSVSWYQQTPGQGLQFLFEYFSETQRNKGNFPGRFSGRQFSNSRSEMNVSTLELGDSALYLCASKGEETQYFGPGTRLLVL.

The CDR3 DNA reads TGCGCCAGCAGCCCCACGACTAGCGGGAGGGCGGAGACCCAGTACTTC. It codes for CASSPTTSGRAETQYF. The J gene is TRBJ2-5, the V gene TRBV5-1; 14 positions agree with TRBD2. Germline assignment: CDR1 SGHRS and CDR2 YFSETQ. This CDR3 is built from 16 residues. The V and J ends lost 4 bases and 5 bases, in that order; junction bases with no gene match: 7.

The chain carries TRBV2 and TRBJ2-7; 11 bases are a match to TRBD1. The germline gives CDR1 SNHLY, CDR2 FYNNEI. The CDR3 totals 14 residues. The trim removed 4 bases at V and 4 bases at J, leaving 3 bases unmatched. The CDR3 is CASSGTGGWYEQYF. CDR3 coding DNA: TGTGCCAGCAGTGGGACAGGGGGCTGGTACGAGCAGTACTTC. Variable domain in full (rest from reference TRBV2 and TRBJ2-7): EPEVTQTPSHQVTQMGQEVILRCVPISNHLYFYWYRQILGQKVEFLVSFYNNEISEKSEIFDDQFSVERPDGSNFTLKIRSTKLEDSAMYFCASSGTGGWYEQYFGPGTRLTVT.

DNA for the CDR3: TGTGCCAGCAGCTTAGCCGGTACCGAGACCCAGTACTTC. It translates to CASSLAGTETQYF. The chain uses TRBV7-2 and TRBJ2-5; D remains ambiguous. CDR3 length: 13 residues. V was clipped by 0 bases and J by 5 bases, with 7 bases between them. Germline V gene data show CDR1 as SGHTA and CDR2 as FQGNSA.

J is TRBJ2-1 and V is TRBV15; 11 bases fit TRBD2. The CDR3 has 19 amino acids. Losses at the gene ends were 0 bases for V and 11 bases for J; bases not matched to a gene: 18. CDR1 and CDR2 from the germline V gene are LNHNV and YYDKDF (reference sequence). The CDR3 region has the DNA TGTGCCACCAGCAGAGATTTGAGTCTAGCGGGGGGCACGACGACGAAGCAGTTCTTC. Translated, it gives CATSRDLSLAGGTTTKQFF.

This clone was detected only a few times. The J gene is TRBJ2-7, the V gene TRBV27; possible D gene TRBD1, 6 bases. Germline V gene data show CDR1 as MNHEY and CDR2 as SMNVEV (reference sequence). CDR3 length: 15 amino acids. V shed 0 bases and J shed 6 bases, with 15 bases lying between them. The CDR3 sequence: CASSLSPRGVPEQYF. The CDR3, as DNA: TGTGCCAGCAGTTTATCGCCCAGGGGAGTCCCCGAGCAGTACTTC.

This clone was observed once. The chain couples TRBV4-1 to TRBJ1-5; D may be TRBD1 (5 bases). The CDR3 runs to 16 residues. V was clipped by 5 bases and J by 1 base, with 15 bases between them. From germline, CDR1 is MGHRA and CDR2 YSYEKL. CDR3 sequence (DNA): TGCGCCAGCAGCTCCTCGTGGGGACTGAGCAATCAGCCCCAGCATTTT. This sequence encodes CASSSSWGLSNQPQHF.

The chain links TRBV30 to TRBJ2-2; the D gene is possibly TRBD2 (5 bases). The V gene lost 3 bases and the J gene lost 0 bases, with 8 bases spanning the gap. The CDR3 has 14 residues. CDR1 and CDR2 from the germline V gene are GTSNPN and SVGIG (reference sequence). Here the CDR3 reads CAWRRAPNTGELFF. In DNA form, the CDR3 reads TGTGCCTGGAGGAGGGCACCGAACACCGGGGAGCTGTTTTTT.

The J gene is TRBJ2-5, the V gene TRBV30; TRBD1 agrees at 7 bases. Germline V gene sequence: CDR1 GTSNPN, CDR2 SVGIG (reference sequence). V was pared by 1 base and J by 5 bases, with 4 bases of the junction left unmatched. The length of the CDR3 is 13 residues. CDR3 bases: TGTGCCTGGAGTGAAGGGGGCGCGGAGACCCAGTACTTC. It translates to CAWSEGGAETQYF.

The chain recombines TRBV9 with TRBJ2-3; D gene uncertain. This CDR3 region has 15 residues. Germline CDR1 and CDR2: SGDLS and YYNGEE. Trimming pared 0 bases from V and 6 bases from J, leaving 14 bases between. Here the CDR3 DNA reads TGTGCCAGCAGCGTAGATAACACCTTAGCCGATACGCAGTATTTT. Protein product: CASSVDNTLADTQYF. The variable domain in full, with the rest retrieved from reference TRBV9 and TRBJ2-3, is DSGVTQTPKHLITATGQRVTLRCSPRSGDLSVYWYQQSLDQGLQFLIQYYNGEERAKGNILERFSAQQFPDLHSELNLSSLELGDSALYFCASSVDNTLADTQYFGPGTRLTVL.

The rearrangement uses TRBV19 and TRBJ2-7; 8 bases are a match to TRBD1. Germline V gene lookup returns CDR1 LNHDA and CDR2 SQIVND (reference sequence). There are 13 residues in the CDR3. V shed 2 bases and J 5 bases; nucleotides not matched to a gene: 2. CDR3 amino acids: CASSINRGNEQYF. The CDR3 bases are TGTGCCAGTAGTATAAACAGGGGGAACGAGCAGTACTTC. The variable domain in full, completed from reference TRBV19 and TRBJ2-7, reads DGGITQSPKYLFRKEGQNVTLSCEQNLNHDAMYWYRQDPGQGLRLIYYSQIVNDFQKGDIAEGYSVSREKKESFPLTVTSAQKNPTAFYLCASSINRGNEQYFGPGTRLTVT.